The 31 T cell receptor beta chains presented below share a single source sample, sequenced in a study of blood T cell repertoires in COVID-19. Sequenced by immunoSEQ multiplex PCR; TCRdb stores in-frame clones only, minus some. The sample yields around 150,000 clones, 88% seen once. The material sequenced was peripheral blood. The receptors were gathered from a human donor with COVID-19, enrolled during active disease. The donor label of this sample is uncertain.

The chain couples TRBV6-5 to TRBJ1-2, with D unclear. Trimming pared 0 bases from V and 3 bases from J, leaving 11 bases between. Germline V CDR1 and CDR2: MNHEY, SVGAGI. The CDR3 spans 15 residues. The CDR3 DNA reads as TGTGCCAGCAGTTACTCGCCGGGTCCGGACTATGGCTACACCTTC. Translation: CASSYSPGPDYGYTF.

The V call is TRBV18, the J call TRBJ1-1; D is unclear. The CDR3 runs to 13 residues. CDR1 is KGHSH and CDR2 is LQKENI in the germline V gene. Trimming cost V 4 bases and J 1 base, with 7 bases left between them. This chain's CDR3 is CASSQSENTEAFF. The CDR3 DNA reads TGTGCCAGCTCACAATCAGAGAACACTGAAGCTTTCTTT.

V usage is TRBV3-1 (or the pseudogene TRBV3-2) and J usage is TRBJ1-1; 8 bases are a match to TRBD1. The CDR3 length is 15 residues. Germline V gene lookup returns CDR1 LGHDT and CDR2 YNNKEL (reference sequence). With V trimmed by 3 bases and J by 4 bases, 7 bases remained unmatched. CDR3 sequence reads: CASSQGTGQSTEAFF. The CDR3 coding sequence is TGTGCCAGCAGCCAGGGGACAGGTCAGAGCACTGAAGCTTTCTTT.

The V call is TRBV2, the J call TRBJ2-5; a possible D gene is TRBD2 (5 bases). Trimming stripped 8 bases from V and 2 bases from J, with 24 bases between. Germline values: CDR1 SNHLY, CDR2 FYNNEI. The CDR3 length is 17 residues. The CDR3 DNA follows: TGTGCCAGCTCGAATCCGTCGGATCGGGCGGGTCAAGAGACCCAGTACTTC. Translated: CASSNPSDRAGQETQYF.

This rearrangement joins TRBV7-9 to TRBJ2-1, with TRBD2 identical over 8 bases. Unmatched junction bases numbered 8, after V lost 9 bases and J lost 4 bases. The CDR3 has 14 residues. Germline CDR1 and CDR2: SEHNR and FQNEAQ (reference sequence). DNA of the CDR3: TGTGCCAGGGGGGCTAGCGGGCGTTACAATGAGCAGTTCTTC. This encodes CARGASGRYNEQFF.

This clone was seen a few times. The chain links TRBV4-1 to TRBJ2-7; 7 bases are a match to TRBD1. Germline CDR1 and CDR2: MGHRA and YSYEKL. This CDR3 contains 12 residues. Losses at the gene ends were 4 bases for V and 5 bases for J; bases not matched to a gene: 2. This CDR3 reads CASSLDRDEQYF. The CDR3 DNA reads TGCGCCAGCAGCCTAGACAGGGACGAGCAGTACTTC.

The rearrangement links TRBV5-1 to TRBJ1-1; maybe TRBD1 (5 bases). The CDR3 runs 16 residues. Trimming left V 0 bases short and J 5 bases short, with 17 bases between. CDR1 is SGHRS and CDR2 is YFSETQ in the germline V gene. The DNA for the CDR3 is TGCGCCAGCAGCTTGGACCCCAGGGCAGGTTGGACTGAAGCTTTCTTT. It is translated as CASSLDPRAGWTEAFF.

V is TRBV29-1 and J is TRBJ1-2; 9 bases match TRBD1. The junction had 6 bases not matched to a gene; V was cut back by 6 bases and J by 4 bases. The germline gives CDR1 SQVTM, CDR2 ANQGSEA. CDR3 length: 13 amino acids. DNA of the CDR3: TGCAGCGTGGCCGGGACAGGGACCTATGGCTACACCTTC. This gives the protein CSVAGTGTYGYTF.

The CDR3 DNA sequence: TGTGCCAGCAGCTCGACAGGGGCGGGCACTGAAGCTTTCTTT. Amino acid sequence: CASSSTGAGTEAFF. The chain joins TRBV7-3 to TRBJ1-1; 8 bases map to TRBD1. Germline values: CDR1 SGHTA, CDR2 FQGTGA. V lost 4 bases, J lost 4 bases, and 5 bases stayed unmatched. The CDR3 runs to 14 residues.

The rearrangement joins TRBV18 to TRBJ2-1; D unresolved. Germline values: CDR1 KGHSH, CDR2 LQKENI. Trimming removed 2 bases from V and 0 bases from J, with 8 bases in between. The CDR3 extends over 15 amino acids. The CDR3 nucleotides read TGTGCCAGCTCACCAGTTGCGAGCTCCTACAATGAGCAGTTCTTC. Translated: CASSPVASSYNEQFF.

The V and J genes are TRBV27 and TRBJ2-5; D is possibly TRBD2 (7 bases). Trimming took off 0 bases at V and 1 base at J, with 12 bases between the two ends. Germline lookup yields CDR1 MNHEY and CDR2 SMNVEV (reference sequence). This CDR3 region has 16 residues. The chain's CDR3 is CASSLSGGGGQETQYF. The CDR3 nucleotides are TGTGCCAGCAGTTTATCGGGAGGGGGAGGCCAAGAGACCCAGTACTTC.

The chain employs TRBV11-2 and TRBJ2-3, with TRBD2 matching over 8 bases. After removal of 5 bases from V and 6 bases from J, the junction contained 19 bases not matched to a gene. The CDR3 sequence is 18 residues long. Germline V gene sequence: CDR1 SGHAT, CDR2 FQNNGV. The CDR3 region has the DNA TGTGCCAGCAGCCTCGACCATAGCGGGGAGGTAGGGTTCGATACGCAGTATTTT. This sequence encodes CASSLDHSGEVGFDTQYF.

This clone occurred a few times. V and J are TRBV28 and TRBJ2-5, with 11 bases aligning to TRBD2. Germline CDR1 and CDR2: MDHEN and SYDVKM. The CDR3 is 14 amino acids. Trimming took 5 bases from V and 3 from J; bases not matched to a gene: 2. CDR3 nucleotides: TGTGCCAGCAGTGCACTAGCGGGGGAAGAGACCCAGTACTTC. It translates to CASSALAGEETQYF.

CDR3 nucleotides: TGTGCCTGGAGAAGACTAGCGGGACGGTACAATGAGCAGTTCTTC. Its protein product is CAWRRLAGRYNEQFF. The chain couples TRBV30 to TRBJ2-1; TRBD2 matches at 11 bases. Germline V CDR1 and CDR2: GTSNPN, SVGIG (reference sequence). The junction had 5 bases not matched to a gene; V was cut back by 3 bases and J by 4 bases. CDR3 length: 15 residues.

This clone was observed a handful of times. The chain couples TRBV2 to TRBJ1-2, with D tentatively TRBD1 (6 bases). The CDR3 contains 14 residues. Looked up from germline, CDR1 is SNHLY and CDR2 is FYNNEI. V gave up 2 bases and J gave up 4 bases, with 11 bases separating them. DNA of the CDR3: TGTGCCAGCAGTGAACAGGGGCCCAGCTATGGCTACACCTTC. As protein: CASSEQGPSYGYTF.

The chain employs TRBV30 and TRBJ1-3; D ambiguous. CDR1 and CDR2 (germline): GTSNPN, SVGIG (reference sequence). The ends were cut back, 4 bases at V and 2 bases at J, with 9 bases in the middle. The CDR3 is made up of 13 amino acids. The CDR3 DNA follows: TGTGCCTGGACGAGGGCTCCTGGAAACACCATATATTTT. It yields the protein CAWTRAPGNTIYF.

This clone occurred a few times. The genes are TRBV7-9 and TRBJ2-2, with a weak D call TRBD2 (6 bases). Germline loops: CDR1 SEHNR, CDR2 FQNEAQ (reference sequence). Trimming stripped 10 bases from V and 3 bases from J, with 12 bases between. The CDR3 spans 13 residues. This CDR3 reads CATTWGDTGELFF. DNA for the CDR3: TGTGCCACCACGTGGGGGGACACCGGGGAGCTGTTTTTT.

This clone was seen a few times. The CDR3 DNA reads as TGTGCCAGCTCACCCCCGGGGGTCGAGACCCAGTACTTC. It specifies CASSPPGVETQYF. The chain joins TRBV18 to TRBJ2-5, with D tentatively TRBD2 (6 bases). V shed 3 bases and J shed 5 bases, with 10 bases lying between them. CDR3 size: 13 residues. Germline lookup yields CDR1 KGHSH and CDR2 LQKENI.

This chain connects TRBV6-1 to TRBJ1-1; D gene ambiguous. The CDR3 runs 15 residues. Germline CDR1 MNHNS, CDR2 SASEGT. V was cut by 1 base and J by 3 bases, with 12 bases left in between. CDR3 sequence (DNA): TGTGCCAGCAGTGAAGAGGCAGGCGAGCACACTGAAGCTTTCTTT. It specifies CASSEEAGEHTEAFF.

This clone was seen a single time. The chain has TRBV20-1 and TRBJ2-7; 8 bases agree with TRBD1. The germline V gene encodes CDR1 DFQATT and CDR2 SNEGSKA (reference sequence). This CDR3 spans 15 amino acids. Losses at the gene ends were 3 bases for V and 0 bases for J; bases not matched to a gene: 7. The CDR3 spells CSASAGQGVSYEQYF. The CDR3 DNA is TGCAGTGCTAGTGCCGGACAGGGTGTCTCCTACGAGCAGTACTTC.

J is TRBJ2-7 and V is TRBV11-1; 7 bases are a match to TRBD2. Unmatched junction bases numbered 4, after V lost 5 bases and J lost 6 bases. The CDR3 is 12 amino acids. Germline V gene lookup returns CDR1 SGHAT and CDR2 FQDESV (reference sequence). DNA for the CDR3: TGTGCCAGCAGCCTCGAGCGGGGCGAGCAGTACTTC. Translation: CASSLERGEQYF.

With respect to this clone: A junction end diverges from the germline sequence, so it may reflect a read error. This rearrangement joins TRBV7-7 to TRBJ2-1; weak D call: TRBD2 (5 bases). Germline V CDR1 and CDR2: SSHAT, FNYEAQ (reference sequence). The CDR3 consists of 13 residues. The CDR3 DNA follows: TGTGCTAGCAGCTCGGGGATGTACAATGAGCAGTTCTTC. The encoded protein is CASSSGMYNEQFF. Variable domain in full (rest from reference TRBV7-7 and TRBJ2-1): GAGVSQSPRYKVTKRGQDVTLRCDPISSHATLYWYQQALGQGPEFLTYFNYEAQPDKSGLPSDRFSAERPEGSISTLTIQRTEQRDSAMYRCASSSGMYNEQFFGPGTRLTVL.

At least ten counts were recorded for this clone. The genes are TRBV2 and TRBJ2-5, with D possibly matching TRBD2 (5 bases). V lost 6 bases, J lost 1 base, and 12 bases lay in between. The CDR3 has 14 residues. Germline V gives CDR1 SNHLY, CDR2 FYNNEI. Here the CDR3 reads CASSPPEGQETQYF. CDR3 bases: TGTGCCAGCAGCCCCCCAGAGGGCCAAGAGACCCAGTACTTC. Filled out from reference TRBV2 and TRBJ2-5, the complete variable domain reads EPEVTQTPSHQVTQMGQEVILRCVPISNHLYFYWYRQILGQKVEFLVSFYNNEISEKSEIFDDQFSVERPDGSNFTLKIRSTKLEDSAMYFCASSPPEGQETQYFGPGTRLLVL.

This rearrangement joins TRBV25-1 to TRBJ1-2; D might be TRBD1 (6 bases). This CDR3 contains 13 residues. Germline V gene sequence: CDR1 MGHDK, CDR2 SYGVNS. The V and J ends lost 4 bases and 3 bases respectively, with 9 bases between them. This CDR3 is CASSGSGDYGYTF. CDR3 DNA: TGTGCCAGCAGTGGGTCAGGGGACTATGGCTACACCTTC.

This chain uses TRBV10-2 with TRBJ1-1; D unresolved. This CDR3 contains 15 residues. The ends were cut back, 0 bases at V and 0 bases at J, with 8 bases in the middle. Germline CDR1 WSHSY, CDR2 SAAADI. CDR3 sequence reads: CASSESVRMNTEAFF. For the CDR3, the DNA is TGCGCCAGCAGTGAGTCTGTCAGGATGAACACTGAAGCTTTCTTT.

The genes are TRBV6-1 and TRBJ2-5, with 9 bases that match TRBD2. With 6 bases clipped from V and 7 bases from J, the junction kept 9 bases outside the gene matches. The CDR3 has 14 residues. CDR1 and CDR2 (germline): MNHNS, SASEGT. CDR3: CASSSAGGLGTQYF. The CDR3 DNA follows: TGTGCCAGCAGCTCGGCGGGGGGGTTAGGGACCCAGTACTTC.

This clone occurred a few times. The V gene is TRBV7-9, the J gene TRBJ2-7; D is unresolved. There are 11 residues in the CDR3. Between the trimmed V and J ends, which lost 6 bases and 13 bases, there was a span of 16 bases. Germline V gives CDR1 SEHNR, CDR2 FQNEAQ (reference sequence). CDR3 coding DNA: TGTGCCAGCAGTCTTGACTCGGCAATATACTTC. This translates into CASSLDSAIYF.

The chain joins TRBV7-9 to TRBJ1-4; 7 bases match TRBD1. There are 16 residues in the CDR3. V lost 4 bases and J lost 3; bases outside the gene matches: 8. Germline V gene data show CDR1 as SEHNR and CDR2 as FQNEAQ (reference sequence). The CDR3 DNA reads TGTGCCAGCAGCTCGGACAGGAAAGGGGCTAATGAAAAACTGTTTTTT. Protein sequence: CASSSDRKGANEKLFF.

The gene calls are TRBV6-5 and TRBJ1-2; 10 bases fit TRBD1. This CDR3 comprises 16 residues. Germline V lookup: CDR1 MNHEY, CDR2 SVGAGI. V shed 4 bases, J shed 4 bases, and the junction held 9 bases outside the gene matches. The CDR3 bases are TGTGCCAGCAGTTTACTGGGACAGGGGAGCGGCTATGGCTACACCTTC. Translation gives CASSLLGQGSGYGYTF.

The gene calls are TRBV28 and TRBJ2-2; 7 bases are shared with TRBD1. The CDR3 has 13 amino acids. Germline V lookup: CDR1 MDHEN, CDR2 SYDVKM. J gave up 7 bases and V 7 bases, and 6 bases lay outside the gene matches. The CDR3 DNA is TGTGCCAGCACCTTGACAGGGATCGGGGAGCTGTTTTTT. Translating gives CASTLTGIGELFF. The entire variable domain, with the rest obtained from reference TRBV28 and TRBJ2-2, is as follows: DVKVTQSSRYLVKRTGEKVFLECVQDMDHENMFWYRQDPGLGLRLIYFSYDVKMKEKGDIPEGYSVSREKKERFSLILESASTNQTSMYLCASTLTGIGELFFGEGSRLTVL.

CDR3 sequence reads: CASSTSGRLDYNEQFF. The CDR3 DNA is TGTGCCAGCAGCACCAGCGGGAGGCTTGACTACAATGAGCAGTTCTTC. V usage is TRBV5-4 and J usage is TRBJ2-1; TRBD2 matches 9 bases. This CDR3 is built from 16 residues. Germline V gene lookup returns CDR1 SGHNT and CDR2 YYREEE (reference sequence). The V segment lost 4 bases and the J segment 3 bases; nucleotides outside the gene matches: 8.